This T cell receptor beta chain originates from a study of Ad26.COV2.S vaccination and SARS-CoV-2 variants. Note on this clone: No antigen is known for it.

TCRdb's copy holds only in-frame clones and misses some; the assay was immunoSEQ multiplex PCR. The data show approximately 340,000 clones, with under 95% seen just once and about 3.9% held by the top ten. Study-wide points: It was found that vaccine and placebo recipients had similar non-spike TCR breadth. People given the vaccine had a wider spike-specific TCR breadth than placebo recipients did. Responses of spike-specific T cells (both CD8+ and CD4+) reportedly showed substantial breadth after vaccination. It is possible that the TCR breadth and depth analyses underestimated the total T cell responses.

This CDR3 is 15 amino acids long. V lost 5 bases to trimming and J lost 6 bases, with 17 bases between them. The germline CDR1 and CDR2 sequences are SGHDT and YYEEEE. The sequence was obtained from a human donor who had recovered from COVID-19. Material: peripheral blood, obtained after recovery from COVID-19. The chain uses TRBV5-6 and TRBJ1-4; no clear D. Here the CDR3 DNA reads TGTGCCAGCAGGGCGGCGCTGGGAACGGATGAAAAACTGTTTTTT. Encoded protein: CASRAALGTDEKLFF.